The sequence of this T cell receptor (beta chain) was determined in a study of spatial heterogeneity in lung cancer. Time point here: sample taken at primary tumor resection. Sequencing of whole RNA from tumor, nontumor lung or frozen PBMC involved no sorting. Each CDR3 protein is one row after TCRdb ran MiXCR on the 5' RACE reads. This sample has tens of thousands of distinct CDR3 sequences, with 10% to 15% found just once. This clonotype was detected a few times. Germline-derived CDR1 and CDR2 are SGHRS and YFSETQ. The CDR3 runs to 14 residues. V was shortened by 0 bases and J by 4 bases, with 7 bases between the two germline ends.

The sample in question was PBMCs, obtained at surgery. The sequence derives from a male donor with early-stage non-small cell lung cancer. This chain uses TRBV5-1 with TRBJ1-4; D remains ambiguous. The CDR3 sequence: CASSLGHLNEKLFF. In DNA form, the CDR3 reads TGCGCCAGCAGCTTGGGGCACCTTAATGAAAAACTGTTTTTT. Combining the CDR3 with reference TRBV5-1 and TRBJ1-4 gives the whole variable domain KAGVTQTPRYLIKTRGQQVTLSCSPISGHRSVSWYQQTPGQGLQFLFEYFSETQRNKGNFPGRFSGRQFSNSRSEMNVSTLELGDSALYLCASSLGHLNEKLFFGSGTQLSVL.